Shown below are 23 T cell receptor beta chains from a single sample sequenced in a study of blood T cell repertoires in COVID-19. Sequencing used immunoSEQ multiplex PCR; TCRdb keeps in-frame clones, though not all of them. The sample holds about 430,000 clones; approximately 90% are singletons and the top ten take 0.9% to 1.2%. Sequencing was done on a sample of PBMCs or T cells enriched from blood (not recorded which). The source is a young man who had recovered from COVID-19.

For the CDR3, the DNA is TGTGCCAGTAGCCTACTACCGGGACAGGGAACAGATACGCAGTATTTT. This translates into CASSLLPGQGTDTQYF. The chain employs TRBV19 and TRBJ2-3; 9 bases map to TRBD1. Germline assignment: CDR1 LNHDA and CDR2 SQIVND (reference sequence). J lost 3 bases, V lost 6 bases, and 10 bases had no gene match. CDR3 length equals 16 residues.

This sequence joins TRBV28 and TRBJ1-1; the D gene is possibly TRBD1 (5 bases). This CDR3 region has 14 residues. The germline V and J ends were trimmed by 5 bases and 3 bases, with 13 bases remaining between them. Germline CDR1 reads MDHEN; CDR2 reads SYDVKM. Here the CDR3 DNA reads TGTGCCAGCAGTCCCCCCCCGGGGGACACTGAAGCTTTCTTT. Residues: CASSPPPGDTEAFF.

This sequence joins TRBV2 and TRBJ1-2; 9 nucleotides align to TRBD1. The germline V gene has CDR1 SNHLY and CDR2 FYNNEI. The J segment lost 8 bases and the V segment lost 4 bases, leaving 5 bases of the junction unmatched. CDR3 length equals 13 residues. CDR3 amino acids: CASSVTGQGGYTF. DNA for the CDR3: TGTGCCAGCAGTGTTACGGGACAGGGAGGCTACACCTTC.

CDR3 in DNA: TGTGCCAGCAGTATCCGGGACTACCTTACAGATACGCAGTATTTT. The encoded protein is CASSIRDYLTDTQYF. This rearrangement joins TRBV25-1 to TRBJ2-3; TRBD2 agrees at 7 bases. Losses at the gene ends were 5 bases for V and 3 bases for J; bases not matched to a gene: 8. In germline, CDR1 is MGHDK, CDR2 SYGVNS. The CDR3 has 15 amino acids.

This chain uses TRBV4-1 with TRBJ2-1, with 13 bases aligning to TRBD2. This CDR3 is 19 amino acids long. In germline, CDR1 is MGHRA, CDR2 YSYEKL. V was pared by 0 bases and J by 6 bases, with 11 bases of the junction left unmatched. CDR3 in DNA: TGCGCCAGCAGCCAAGATGAGACTAGCGGGAGGATTTCCGCCAATGAGCAGTTCTTC. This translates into CASSQDETSGRISANEQFF.

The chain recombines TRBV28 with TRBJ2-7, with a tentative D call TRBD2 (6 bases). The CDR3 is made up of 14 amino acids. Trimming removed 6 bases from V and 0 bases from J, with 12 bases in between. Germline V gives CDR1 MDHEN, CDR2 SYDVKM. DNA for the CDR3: TGTGCCAGCAGACGGGGAGGCGGCTCCTACGAGCAGTACTTC. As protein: CASRRGGGSYEQYF.

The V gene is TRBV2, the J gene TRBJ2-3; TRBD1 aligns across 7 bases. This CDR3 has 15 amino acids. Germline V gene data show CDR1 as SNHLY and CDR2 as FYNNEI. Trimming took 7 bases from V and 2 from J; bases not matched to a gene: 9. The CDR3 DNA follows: TGTGCCAGCATCCACAACAGGGGTGACACAGATACGCAGTATTTT. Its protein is CASIHNRGDTDTQYF.

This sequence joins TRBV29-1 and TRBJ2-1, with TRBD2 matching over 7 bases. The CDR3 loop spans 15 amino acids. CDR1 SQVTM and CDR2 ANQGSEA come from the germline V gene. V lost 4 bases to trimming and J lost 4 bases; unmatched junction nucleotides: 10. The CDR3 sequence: CSVVGGSRVYNEQFF. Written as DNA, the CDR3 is TGCAGCGTTGTTGGCGGGAGTCGGGTGTACAATGAGCAGTTCTTC.

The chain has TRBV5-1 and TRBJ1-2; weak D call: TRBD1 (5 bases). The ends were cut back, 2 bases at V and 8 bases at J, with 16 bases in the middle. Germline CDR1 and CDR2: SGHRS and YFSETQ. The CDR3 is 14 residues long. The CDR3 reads CASSLLPQGQGYTF. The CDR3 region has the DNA TGCGCCAGCAGCTTACTTCCCCAGGGCCAGGGCTACACCTTC.

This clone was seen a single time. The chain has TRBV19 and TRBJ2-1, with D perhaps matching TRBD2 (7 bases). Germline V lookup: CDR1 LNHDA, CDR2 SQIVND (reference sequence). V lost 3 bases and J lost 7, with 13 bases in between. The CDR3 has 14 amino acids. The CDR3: CASSIAGAGNEQFF. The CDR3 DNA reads TGTGCCAGTAGTATTGCGGGGGCCGGGAATGAGCAGTTCTTC.

The CDR3, as DNA: TGTGCCAGCAGCTTAGAGTTCACCCCGGGGACTGAAGCTTTCTTT. Translation gives CASSLEFTPGTEAFF. V gene TRBV7-2 combines with J gene TRBJ1-1; D not resolved. CDR3 length: 15 residues. CDR1 SGHTA and CDR2 FQGNSA come from the germline V gene. The V end was cut by 1 base, the J end by 5 bases, with 14 bases between.

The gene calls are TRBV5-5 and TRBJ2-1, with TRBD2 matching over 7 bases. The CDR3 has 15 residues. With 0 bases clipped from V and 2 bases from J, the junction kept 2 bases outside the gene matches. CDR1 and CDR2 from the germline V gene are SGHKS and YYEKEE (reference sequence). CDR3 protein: CASSLASGTYNEQFF. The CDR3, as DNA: TGTGCCAGCAGCTTGGCCAGCGGGACCTACAATGAGCAGTTCTTC.

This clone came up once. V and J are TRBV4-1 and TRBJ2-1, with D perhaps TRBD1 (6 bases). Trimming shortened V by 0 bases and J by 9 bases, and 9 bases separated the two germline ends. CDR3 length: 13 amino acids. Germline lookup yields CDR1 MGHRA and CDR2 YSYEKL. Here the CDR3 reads CASSQDRGSEQFF. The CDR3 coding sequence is TGCGCCAGCAGCCAAGATAGGGGGAGTGAGCAGTTCTTC.

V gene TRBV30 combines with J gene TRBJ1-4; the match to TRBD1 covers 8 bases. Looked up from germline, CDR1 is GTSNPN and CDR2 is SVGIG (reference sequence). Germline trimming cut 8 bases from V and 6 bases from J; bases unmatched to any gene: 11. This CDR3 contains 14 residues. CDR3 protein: CARTATGDDEKLFF. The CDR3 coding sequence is TGTGCCCGAACCGCGACAGGGGATGATGAAAAACTGTTTTTT.

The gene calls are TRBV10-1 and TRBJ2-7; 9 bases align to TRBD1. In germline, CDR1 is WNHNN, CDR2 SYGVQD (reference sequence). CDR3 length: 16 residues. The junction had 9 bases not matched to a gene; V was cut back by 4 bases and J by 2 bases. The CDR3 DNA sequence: TGCGCCAGCAGTGGAACTAGGGGACAGGGCCCCTACGAGCAGTACTTC. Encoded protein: CASSGTRGQGPYEQYF.

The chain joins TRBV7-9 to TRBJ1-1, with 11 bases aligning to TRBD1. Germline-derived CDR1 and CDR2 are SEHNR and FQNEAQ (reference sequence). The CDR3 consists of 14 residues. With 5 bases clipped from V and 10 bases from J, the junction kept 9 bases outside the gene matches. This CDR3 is CASSTEDRGQRAFF. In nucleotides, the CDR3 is TGTGCCAGCAGCACAGAGGACAGGGGGCAACGAGCTTTCTTT. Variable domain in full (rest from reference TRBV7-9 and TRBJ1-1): DTGVSQNPRHKITKRGQNVTFRCDPISEHNRLYWYRQTLGQGPEFLTYFQNEAQLEKSRLLSDRFSAERPKGSFSTLEIQRTEQGDSAMYLCASSTEDRGQRAFFGQGTRLTVV.

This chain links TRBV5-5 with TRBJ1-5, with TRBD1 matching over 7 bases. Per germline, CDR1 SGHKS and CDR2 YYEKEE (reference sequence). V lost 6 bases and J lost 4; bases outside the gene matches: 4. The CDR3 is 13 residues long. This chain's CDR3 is CASTTGSNQPQHF. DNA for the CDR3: TGTGCCAGCACGACAGGGTCAAATCAGCCCCAGCATTTT.

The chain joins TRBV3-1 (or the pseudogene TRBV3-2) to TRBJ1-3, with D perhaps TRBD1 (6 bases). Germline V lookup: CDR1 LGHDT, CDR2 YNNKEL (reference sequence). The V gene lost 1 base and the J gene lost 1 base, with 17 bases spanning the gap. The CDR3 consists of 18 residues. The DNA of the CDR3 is TGTGCCAGCAGCCAAGTTACGGACAGACACTCGTCTGGAAACACCATATATTTT. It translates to CASSQVTDRHSSGNTIYF.

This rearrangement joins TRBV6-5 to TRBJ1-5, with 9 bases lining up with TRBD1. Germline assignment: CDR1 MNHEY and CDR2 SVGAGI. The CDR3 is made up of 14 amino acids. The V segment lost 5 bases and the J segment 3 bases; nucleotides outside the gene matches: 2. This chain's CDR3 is CASSTGGINQPQHF. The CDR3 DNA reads TGTGCCAGCAGTACAGGGGGCATCAATCAGCCCCAGCATTTT.

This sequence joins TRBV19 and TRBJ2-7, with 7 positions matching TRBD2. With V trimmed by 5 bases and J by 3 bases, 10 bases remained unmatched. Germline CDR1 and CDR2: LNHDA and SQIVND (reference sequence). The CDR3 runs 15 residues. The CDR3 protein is CASSPREVIIYEQYF. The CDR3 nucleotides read TGTGCCAGTAGTCCCCGGGAGGTGATTATCTACGAGCAGTACTTC.

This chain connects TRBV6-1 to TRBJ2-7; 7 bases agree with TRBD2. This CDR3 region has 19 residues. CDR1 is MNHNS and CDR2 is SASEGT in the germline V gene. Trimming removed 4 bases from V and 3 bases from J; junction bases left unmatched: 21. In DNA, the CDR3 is TGTGCCAGCAGTGCCGGGACCGCGATTCCTAGCGGTAGTATCTACGAGCAGTACTTC. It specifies CASSAGTAIPSGSIYEQYF.

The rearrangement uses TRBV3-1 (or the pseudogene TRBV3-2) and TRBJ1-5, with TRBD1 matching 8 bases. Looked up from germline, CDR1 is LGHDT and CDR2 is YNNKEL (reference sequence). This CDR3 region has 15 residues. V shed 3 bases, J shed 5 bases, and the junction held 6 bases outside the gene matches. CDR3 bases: TGTGCCAGCAGCCAGGAATACAGGGGGGATCAGCCCCAGCATTTT. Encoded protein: CASSQEYRGDQPQHF.

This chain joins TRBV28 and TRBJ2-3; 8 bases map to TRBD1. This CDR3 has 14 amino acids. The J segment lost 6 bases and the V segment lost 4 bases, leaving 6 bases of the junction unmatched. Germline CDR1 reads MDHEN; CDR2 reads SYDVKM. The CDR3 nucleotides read TGTGCCAGCAGTTGGAACAGGGGGTGGGATACGCAGTATTTT. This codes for CASSWNRGWDTQYF.